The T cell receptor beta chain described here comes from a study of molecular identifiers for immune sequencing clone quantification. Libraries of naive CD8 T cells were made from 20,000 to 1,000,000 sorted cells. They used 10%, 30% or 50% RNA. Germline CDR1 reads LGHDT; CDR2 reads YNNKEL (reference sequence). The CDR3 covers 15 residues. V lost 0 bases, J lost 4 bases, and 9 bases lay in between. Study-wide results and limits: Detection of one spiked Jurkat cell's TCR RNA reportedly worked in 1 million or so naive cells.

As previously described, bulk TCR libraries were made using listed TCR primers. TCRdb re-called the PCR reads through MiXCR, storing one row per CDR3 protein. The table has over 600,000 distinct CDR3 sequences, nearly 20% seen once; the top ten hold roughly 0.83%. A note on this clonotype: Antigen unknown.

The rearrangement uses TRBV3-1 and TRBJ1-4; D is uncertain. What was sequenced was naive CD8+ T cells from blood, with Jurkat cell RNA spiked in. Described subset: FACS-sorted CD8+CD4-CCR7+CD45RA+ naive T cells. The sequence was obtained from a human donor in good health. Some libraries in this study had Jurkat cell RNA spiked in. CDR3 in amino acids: CASSQDGVINEKLFF. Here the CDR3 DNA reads TGTGCCAGCAGCCAAGACGGGGTGATTAATGAAAAACTGTTTTTT.